Only one count was recorded for the clone carrying this TCR beta chain. In the original analysis: For nucleated cells, counts were estimated from reference gene primer amplification. Assay used: immunoSEQ multiplex PCR; TCRdb lists only in-frame clones, some missing. V and J calls and clone size follow that table, whereas D and trimming were derived from the DNA. This sample has 120,000 to 150,000 clones; over 80% occur once, and the top ten carry roughly a tenth. These data belong to a study of blood T cell repertoires in COVID-19. The CDR3 runs to 15 residues. CDR1 MNHEY and CDR2 SVGAGI come from the germline V gene. V lost 4 bases and J lost 1, with 14 bases in between.

Sequenced input: peripheral blood. The rearrangement joins TRBV6-5 to TRBJ2-7; possible D gene TRBD2, 6 bases. This clonotype was obtained from a man in his sixties with active or convalescent COVID-19. In nucleotides, the CDR3 is TGTGCCAGCAGTTCCCCGGGGACTGCTTCCTACGAGCAGTACTTC. Translation: CASSSPGTASYEQYF.